The 18 T cell receptor beta chains below all came from one sample that was sequenced in a study of CD8 T cells in Susac syndrome. Random-hexamer reverse transcription was applied to about 0.45 to 1 ug RNA. MiXCR, run by TCRdb on the immunoSEQ multiplex PCR reads, gives a single entry per CDR3 protein. The profile shows roughly 200,000 distinct CDR3 sequences, 90% to 95% of them singletons. The sample comprised CD4+ T cells from PBMCs. The receptor set was obtained from a human donor in good health.

The rearrangement uses TRBV20-1 and TRBJ2-7; tentative D call: TRBD1 (6 bases). This CDR3 has 16 residues. V lost 0 bases, J lost 0 bases, and 15 bases lay in between. In germline, CDR1 is DFQATT, CDR2 SNEGSKA (reference sequence). CDR3: CSARDLRQAISYEQYF. The CDR3 nucleotides read TGCAGTGCTAGAGATTTAAGACAGGCTATCTCCTACGAGCAGTACTTC.

The rearrangement uses TRBV5-1 and TRBJ2-1; 10 bases are a match to TRBD2. CDR1 is SGHRS and CDR2 is YFSETQ in the germline V gene. Losses at the gene ends were 4 bases for V and 0 bases for J; bases not matched to a gene: 7. This CDR3 has 17 amino acids. This CDR3 is CASSLSVAGGSYNEQFF. CDR3 in DNA: TGCGCCAGCAGCCTGAGCGTAGCGGGGGGCTCCTACAATGAGCAGTTCTTC.

The rearrangement joins TRBV6-2 or TRBV6-3 to TRBJ2-7; no clear D. The germline V gene has CDR1 MNHEY and CDR2 SVGEGT. The CDR3 runs 13 residues. The V end was cut by 2 bases, the J end by 2 bases, with 7 bases between. CDR3 DNA: TGTGCCAGCAGTTACGGCAGGACCTACGAGCAGTACGTC. Amino acid sequence: CASSYGRTYEQYV.

This chain links TRBV12-3 or TRBV12-4 with TRBJ2-5; 8 bases fit TRBD1. Germline trimming cut 3 bases from V and 5 bases from J; bases unmatched to any gene: 5. The CDR3 length is 14 residues. The CDR3 loop reads CASSFTGGQETQYF. DNA for the CDR3: TGTGCCAGCAGTTTTACAGGGGGACAGGAGACCCAGTACTTC.

V gene TRBV6-1 combines with J gene TRBJ2-3; 8 positions match TRBD2. The length of the CDR3 is 16 residues. Germline CDR1 and CDR2: MNHNS and SASEGT. The V segment lost 8 bases and the J segment 5 bases; nucleotides outside the gene matches: 15. The DNA of the CDR3 is TGTGCCAGCTGGACGTCAACCGGGGGGGGAGGAGATACGCAGTATTTT. Amino acids: CASWTSTGGGGDTQYF.

This chain connects TRBV28 to TRBJ2-2; 8 positions agree with TRBD1. V shed 6 bases and J 5 bases; nucleotides not matched to a gene: 11. CDR3 length: 16 amino acids. Germline CDR1 and CDR2: MDHEN and SYDVKM. The CDR3 DNA sequence: TGTGCCAGCAGCTTAAGGAGGACAGGGTGGACCGGGGAGCTGTTTTTT. This encodes CASSLRRTGWTGELFF.

This chain connects TRBV28 to TRBJ2-1, with a tentative D call TRBD1 (6 bases). The CDR3 consists of 14 residues. The germline V gene has CDR1 MDHEN and CDR2 SYDVKM. Trimming took 6 bases from V and 6 from J, leaving 15 bases between them. The CDR3 bases are TGTGCCAGCAGCAGGGGCGGTACGAGCAATGAGCAGTTCTTC. It translates to CASSRGGTSNEQFF.

V gene TRBV7-3 combines with J gene TRBJ2-3; D gene uncertain. In germline, CDR1 is SGHTA, CDR2 FQGTGA. V lost 3 bases to trimming and J lost 2 bases, with 9 bases between them. The length of the CDR3 is 14 residues. CDR3 region: CASSFVGITDTQYF. CDR3 coding DNA: TGTGCCAGCAGCTTCGTCGGCATCACAGATACGCAGTATTTT.

This rearrangement joins TRBV30 to TRBJ1-2; D not resolved. V was clipped by 1 base and J by 6 bases, with 12 bases between them. Germline-derived CDR1 and CDR2 are GTSNPN and SVGIG (reference sequence). The CDR3 has 13 residues. In nucleotides, the CDR3 is TGTGCCTGGAGTGGGAGCAGAAAGGATGGCTACACCTTC. Translating gives CAWSGSRKDGYTF.

The J gene is TRBJ1-3, the V gene TRBV12-3 or TRBV12-4; tentatively, D is TRBD1 (6 bases). CDR3 length equals 17 residues. With 2 bases removed from V and 0 bases from J, the gap between germline ends came to 14 bases. The CDR3 coding sequence is TGTGCCAGCAGTTTATGGGGGCAGTCTTTCTCTGGAAACACCATATATTTT. It is translated as CASSLWGQSFSGNTIYF.

This chain joins TRBV7-3 and TRBJ1-2, with 8 bases fitting TRBD1. V lost 3 bases to trimming and J lost 7 bases; unmatched junction nucleotides: 4. This CDR3 contains 13 residues. In germline, CDR1 is SGHTA, CDR2 FQGTGA. CDR3 in amino acids: CASSLDRASGYTF. As DNA, the CDR3 is TGTGCCAGCAGCTTGGACAGGGCATCTGGCTACACCTTC. Variable domain in full (rest from reference TRBV7-3 and TRBJ1-2): GAGVSQTPSNKVTEKGKYVELRCDPISGHTALYWYRQSLGQGPEFLIYFQGTGAADDSGLPNDRFFAVRPEGSVSTLKIQRTERGDSAVYLCASSLDRASGYTFGSGTRLTVV.

CDR3 DNA: TGTGCCAGTGGGGACAGGGGATGGAACACTGAAGCTTTCTTT. Protein product: CASGDRGWNTEAFF. V gene TRBV25-1 combines with J gene TRBJ1-1, with 10 bases identical to TRBD1. The V and J ends lost 9 bases and 1 base, in that order; junction bases with no gene match: 5. Germline values: CDR1 MGHDK, CDR2 SYGVNS. There are 14 residues in the CDR3.

The V call is TRBV2, the J call TRBJ1-2; 11 bases map to TRBD1. Germline V gene sequence: CDR1 SNHLY, CDR2 FYNNEI. Trimming at V came to 7 bases and at J to 7 bases, leaving 5 bases not matched to a gene. The CDR3 totals 13 residues. The CDR3 nucleotides are TGTGCCAGCAATGGACAGGGGGCGGTTGGCTACACCTTC. It yields the protein CASNGQGAVGYTF.

This rearrangement joins TRBV5-1 to TRBJ1-1; D possibly corresponds to TRBD1 (5 bases). The germline V gene has CDR1 SGHRS and CDR2 YFSETQ. The CDR3 covers 13 residues. V was clipped by 4 bases and J by 5 bases, with 12 bases between them. This CDR3 reads CASSGSTDTEAFF. As DNA, the CDR3 is TGCGCCAGCAGCGGGTCGACAGATACTGAAGCTTTCTTT.

V and J are TRBV14 and TRBJ1-2; D may be TRBD1 (5 bases). This CDR3 has 15 residues. Germline V lookup: CDR1 SGHDN, CDR2 FVKESK. V dropped 0 bases and J dropped 4 bases, with 12 bases sitting between them. This CDR3 is CASSQDAPGGYGYTF. As DNA, the CDR3 is TGTGCCAGCAGCCAAGATGCACCGGGGGGCTATGGCTACACCTTC. Combining the CDR3 with reference TRBV14 and TRBJ1-2 gives the whole variable domain EAGVTQFPSHSVIEKGQTVTLRCDPISGHDNLYWYRRVMGKEIKFLLHFVKESKQDESGMPNNRFLAERTGGTYSTLKVQPAELEDSGVYFCASSQDAPGGYGYTFGSGTRLTVV.

This clonotype was observed a handful of times. The V call is TRBV6-5, the J call TRBJ2-5, with TRBD1 as a possible D gene (5 bases). The V gene's germline CDR1 is MNHEY and CDR2 SVGAGI. This CDR3 contains 11 residues. V lost 9 bases and J lost 4, with 9 bases in between. The CDR3 region is CASSRGETQYF. The CDR3 DNA is TGTGCCAGTAGTAGGGGAGAGACCCAGTACTTC.

This chain uses TRBV7-9 with TRBJ2-1; D call uncertain. V lost 0 bases, J lost 10 bases, and 13 bases lay in between. This CDR3 is built from 14 residues. Per germline, CDR1 SEHNR and CDR2 FQNEAQ (reference sequence). For the CDR3, the DNA is TGTGCCAGCAGCTTAGCTTCTACTGGAGAGGAGCAGTTCTTC. Amino acids: CASSLASTGEEQFF.

J is TRBJ1-3 and V is TRBV10-3; 7 bases agree with TRBD1. CDR3 length: 13 amino acids. V was pared by 6 bases and J by 4 bases, with 3 bases of the junction left unmatched. Germline loops: CDR1 ENHRY, CDR2 SYGVKD. This CDR3 reads CAISVDRGNTIYF. In nucleotides, the CDR3 is TGTGCCATCAGCGTGGACAGGGGAAACACCATATATTTT.